This T cell receptor beta chain was identified during a study of lymphopenia after photon versus proton radiotherapy. Clones were sequenced by immunoSEQ multiplex PCR, and TCRdb holds only the in-frame ones, with some missing. The sample lists approximately 150,000 clones, about 88% occurring once. A remark on this clone: Its cognate antigen is unknown.

Regarding the study as a whole: Relative stability marked proton patients; photon patients lost diversity and naive cells. Post-nadir diversity loss with photons came from oligoclonal expansion, particularly CD8+ Temra cells. Better survival with proton therapy was suggested as possible, not demonstrated.

The sequence was collected from a man aged 45-60 years with gastric cancer. The sample consisted of peripheral blood, taken from a patient treated with photon-based radiotherapy.

The CDR3 nucleotides are TGTGCCACCAGCAGAGGAAACAGGGTAGGAACCTACGAGCAGTACTTC. It yields the protein CATSRGNRVGTYEQYF. V gene TRBV15 combines with J gene TRBJ2-7, with D possibly matching TRBD1 (6 bases). From germline, CDR1 is LNHNV and CDR2 YYDKDF (reference sequence). V lost 1 base to trimming and J lost 2 bases, with 15 bases between them. The length of the CDR3 is 16 residues.